The rows below give T cell receptor beta chains drawn from one sample of a study of blood T cell repertoires in COVID-19. Libraries were prepared by immunoSEQ multiplex PCR; TCRdb keeps only in-frame clonotypes and omits some of them. The repertoire holds around 620,000 clones, with about nine tenths as singletons. The sequencing sample was made of peripheral blood. The source of these receptors is a young woman with acute or convalescent COVID-19. Each CDR3 is given with its conserved first and last residue. D genes are given only for firm matches. A clone size is listed for some rows: how often the clone was seen (once, few, many), or a class if it is expanded.

>TRBJ1-1|TRBV9|TRBD1|NA|16
TGTGCCAGCAGCGACCCTCAGGGACAGGGGAACACTGAAGCTTTCTTT
CASSDPQGQGNTEAFF
>TRBJ2-2|TRBV13|NA|NA|16
TGTGCCAGCAGCCTCGGAGGGTTGTGGGACACCGGGGAGCTGTTTTTT
CASSLGGLWDTGELFF
>TRBJ2-1|TRBV4-2|TRBD2|few|17
TGTGCCAGCGAGGGACTAGCGGGGGGTAGTACCTACAATGAGCAGTTCTTC
CASEGLAGGSTYNEQFF
>TRBJ2-2|TRBV2|TRBD1|NA|17
TGTGCCAGCAGTGACCTGTCCGGGACAGCCAACACCGGGGAGCTGTTTTTT
CASSDLSGTANTGELFF
>TRBJ1-2|TRBV19|TRBD1|once|14
TGTGCCAGTACCCAGACAGGGACAAACTATGGCTACACCTTC
CASTQTGTNYGYTF
>TRBJ1-1|TRBV10-3|NA|NA|12
TGTGCCATCAGGGGACAGAACACTGAAGCTTTCTTT
CAIRGQNTEAFF
>TRBJ1-3|TRBV7-5|NA|many|17
TGTGCCAGAAGCTTAGTCAACTACTTTTTCTCTGGAAACACCATATATTTT
CARSLVNYFFSGNTIYF
>TRBJ1-1|TRBV19|NA|NA|15
TGTGCCAGTAGGATAAGGGACAACTTGAACACTGAAGCTTTCTTT
CASRIRDNLNTEAFF
>TRBJ1-1|TRBV27|TRBD1|NA|16
TGTGCCAGCAGTTTAACACAGGGGGCTCGGAACACTGAAGCTTTCTTT
CASSLTQGARNTEAFF
>TRBJ2-3|TRBV20-1|NA|NA|15
TGCAGTGCTAGTGCCTACTCCCCGGTTGCAGATACGCAGTATTTT
CSASAYSPVADTQYF
>TRBJ2-3|TRBV4-2|NA|NA|14
TGTGCCAGCAGCCAAGAGTCGGGCACAGATACGCAGTATTTT
CASSQESGTDTQYF
>TRBJ1-2|TRBV7-2|NA|NA|13
TGTGCCAGCAGCTTAGGTTTGGCTTATGGCTACACCTTC
CASSLGLAYGYTF
>TRBJ1-2|TRBV5-5|NA|NA|16
TGTGCCAGCAGCCCCCGATTGGGGTGGGAGAGCTATGGCTACACCTTC
CASSPRLGWESYGYTF
>TRBJ1-3|TRBV7-2|NA|NA|15
TGTGCCAGCACCCACCGACAGGCTAGAGGAAACACCATATATTTT
CASTHRQARGNTIYF
>TRBJ1-3|TRBV2|NA|NA|14
TGTGCCAGCAGGGTGGCAATCTCTGGAAACACCATATATTTT
CASRVAISGNTIYF
>TRBJ1-6|TRBV4-3|NA|NA|16
TGCGCCAGCAGCCAAACTCCACTTGCCGAGAATTCACCCCTCCACTTT
CASSQTPLAENSPLHF
>TRBJ2-2|TRBV5-1|NA|NA|15
TGCGCCAGCAGCTTGGTTGGCAGGAATACCGGGGAGCTGTTTTTT
CASSLVGRNTGELFF
>TRBJ1-2|TRBV29-1|TRBD1|NA|16
TGCAGCGTTGAAGATCTAGCACAGGGGGCTGGGTATGGCTACACCTTC
CSVEDLAQGAGYGYTF
>TRBJ2-2|TRBV3-1/TRBV3-2|NA|NA|15
TGTGCCAGCAGCCAATTTACAGGGAACACCGGGGAGCTGTTTTTT
CASSQFTGNTGELFF
>TRBJ2-7|TRBV4-1|TRBD1|NA|16
TGCGCCAGCAGCCCCTCCAGACAGGGCTTTCACTACGAGCAGTACTTC
CASSPSRQGFHYEQYF
>TRBJ2-3|TRBV6-2/TRBV6-3|TRBD1|NA|14
TGTGCCAGCAGCCGGACAGGAAGCACAGATACGCAGTATTTT
CASSRTGSTDTQYF
>TRBJ1-2|TRBV19|NA|few|15
TGTGCCAGTAGTCCGCCAAACAGGGCCAACTATGGCTACACCTTC
CASSPPNRANYGYTF
>TRBJ2-1|TRBV21-1|NA|NA|13
TGTGCCAGCAGCAAGGAGGGTAGGGGTGAGCAGTTCTTC
CASSKEGRGEQFF
>TRBJ1-5|TRBV12-3/TRBV12-4|NA|NA|11
TGTGCCAGCAGTTTACAGGGACCCCAGCATTTT
CASSLQGPQHF
>TRBJ1-6|TRBV5-4|TRBD1|NA|17
TGTGCCAGCAGCTTGGATCAGGGGGCGGTCTATAATTCACCCCTCCACTTT
CASSLDQGAVYNSPLHF
>TRBJ2-2|TRBV9|TRBD2|NA|15
TGTGCCAGCAGCCCCTCGGGGGGAAGCACCGGGGAGCTGTTTTTT
CASSPSGGSTGELFF
>TRBJ1-1|TRBV6-1|NA|NA|14
TGTGCCAGCAGTGAAGTAGGAGGGCTTGCTGAAGCTTTCTTT
CASSEVGGLAEAFF
>TRBJ1-1|TRBV11-2|NA|NA|12
TGTGCCAGCAGCTTTTCGGGGACTGAAGCTTTCTTT
CASSFSGTEAFF
>TRBJ1-1|TRBV6-5|NA|NA|14
TGTGCCAGCAAAAGCCGGGACACAAACACTGAAGCTTTCTTT
CASKSRDTNTEAFF
>TRBJ2-1|TRBV6-4|TRBD2|few|15
TGTGCCAGCAGTGACTCAGCGGGGGCTAGGGATGAGCAGTTCTTC
CASSDSAGARDEQFF
>TRBJ2-7|TRBV5-4|NA|NA|14
TGTGCCAGCAGCTTTGGGGGCGCTAGCTACGAGCAGTACTTC
CASSFGGASYEQYF
>TRBJ1-2|TRBV14|NA|NA|13
TGTGCCAGCAGCCAAGTAGTATACTACGGCTACACCTTC
CASSQVVYYGYTF
>TRBJ2-6|TRBV13|NA|NA|15
TGTGCCAGCAGCTCAACAGGGACTGGGGCCAACGTCCTGACTTTC
CASSSTGTGANVLTF
>TRBJ1-5|TRBV19|NA|NA|15
TGTGCCAGTAGTCGGGGGAGGGGAGTAAATCAGCCCCAGCATTTT
CASSRGRGVNQPQHF
>TRBJ1-6|TRBV27|TRBD1|NA|15
TGTGCCAGCAGTTCCCGGGGACAGGGGGCCTCACCCCTCCACTTT
CASSSRGQGASPLHF
>TRBJ2-1|TRBV5-4|TRBD2|few|16
TGTGCCAGCAGCCCCGCCCCGGGCGGGGGGTACAATGAGCAGTTCTTC
CASSPAPGGGYNEQFF
>TRBJ1-1|TRBV29-1|TRBD1|once|13
TGCAGCGTTGAGAAGGGGGCCAACACTGAAGCTTTCTTT
CSVEKGANTEAFF
>TRBJ2-1|TRBV19|NA|NA|15
TGTGCCAGTACCCCTGTTAGGGGCCTCTACAATGAGCAGTTCTTC
CASTPVRGLYNEQFF
>TRBJ2-1|TRBV6-4|TRBD1|NA|15
TGTGCCAGCAGCCCTTTTCGGACAGGGGAGAATGAGCAGTTCTTC
CASSPFRTGENEQFF
>TRBJ1-3|TRBV29-1|TRBD1|NA|16
TGCAGCGTTGAGGGACAGGGGGATTCCTCTGGAAACACCATATATTTT
CSVEGQGDSSGNTIYF
>TRBJ2-7|TRBV6-1|TRBD1|NA|15
TGTGCCAGCAGTGAATCGGACAGGGGTATTGACGAGCAGTACTTC
CASSESDRGIDEQYF
>TRBJ2-7|TRBV19|TRBD1|NA|15
TGTGCCAGTAGTATAGATCGCCAGGGGGCCAACGAGCAGTACTTC
CASSIDRQGANEQYF
>TRBJ2-3|TRBV6-4|NA|once|13
TGTGCCAGCAGACAGGGAGGGGCAGATACGCAGTATTTT
CASRQGGADTQYF
>TRBJ2-3|TRBV9|TRBD1|NA|16
TGTGCCAGCAGCCCAATCGACAGGGGGCGGGCAGATACGCAGTATTTT
CASSPIDRGRADTQYF
>TRBJ2-1|TRBV7-9|NA|NA|14
TGTGCCAGCAGCTTACTCAGGGTTTACAATGAGCAGTTCTTC
CASSLLRVYNEQFF
>TRBJ1-2|TRBV7-3|TRBD1|once|15
TGTGCCAGCAGCTTTTCGGGACAGGCAAACTATGGCTACACCTTC
CASSFSGQANYGYTF
>TRBJ2-7|TRBV5-8|NA|NA|13
TGTGCCCCCGGGCAGGGGAATCCTTACGAGCAGTACTTC
CAPGQGNPYEQYF
>TRBJ1-2|TRBV9|TRBD1|NA|13
TGTGCCAGCAAGTCACAGGGGGCCGATGGCTACACCTTC
CASKSQGADGYTF
>TRBJ2-2|TRBV10-3|NA|NA|15
TGTGCCATCAGTGAGAGGAGGGCGAGCACCGGGGAGCTGTTTTTT
CAISERRASTGELFF